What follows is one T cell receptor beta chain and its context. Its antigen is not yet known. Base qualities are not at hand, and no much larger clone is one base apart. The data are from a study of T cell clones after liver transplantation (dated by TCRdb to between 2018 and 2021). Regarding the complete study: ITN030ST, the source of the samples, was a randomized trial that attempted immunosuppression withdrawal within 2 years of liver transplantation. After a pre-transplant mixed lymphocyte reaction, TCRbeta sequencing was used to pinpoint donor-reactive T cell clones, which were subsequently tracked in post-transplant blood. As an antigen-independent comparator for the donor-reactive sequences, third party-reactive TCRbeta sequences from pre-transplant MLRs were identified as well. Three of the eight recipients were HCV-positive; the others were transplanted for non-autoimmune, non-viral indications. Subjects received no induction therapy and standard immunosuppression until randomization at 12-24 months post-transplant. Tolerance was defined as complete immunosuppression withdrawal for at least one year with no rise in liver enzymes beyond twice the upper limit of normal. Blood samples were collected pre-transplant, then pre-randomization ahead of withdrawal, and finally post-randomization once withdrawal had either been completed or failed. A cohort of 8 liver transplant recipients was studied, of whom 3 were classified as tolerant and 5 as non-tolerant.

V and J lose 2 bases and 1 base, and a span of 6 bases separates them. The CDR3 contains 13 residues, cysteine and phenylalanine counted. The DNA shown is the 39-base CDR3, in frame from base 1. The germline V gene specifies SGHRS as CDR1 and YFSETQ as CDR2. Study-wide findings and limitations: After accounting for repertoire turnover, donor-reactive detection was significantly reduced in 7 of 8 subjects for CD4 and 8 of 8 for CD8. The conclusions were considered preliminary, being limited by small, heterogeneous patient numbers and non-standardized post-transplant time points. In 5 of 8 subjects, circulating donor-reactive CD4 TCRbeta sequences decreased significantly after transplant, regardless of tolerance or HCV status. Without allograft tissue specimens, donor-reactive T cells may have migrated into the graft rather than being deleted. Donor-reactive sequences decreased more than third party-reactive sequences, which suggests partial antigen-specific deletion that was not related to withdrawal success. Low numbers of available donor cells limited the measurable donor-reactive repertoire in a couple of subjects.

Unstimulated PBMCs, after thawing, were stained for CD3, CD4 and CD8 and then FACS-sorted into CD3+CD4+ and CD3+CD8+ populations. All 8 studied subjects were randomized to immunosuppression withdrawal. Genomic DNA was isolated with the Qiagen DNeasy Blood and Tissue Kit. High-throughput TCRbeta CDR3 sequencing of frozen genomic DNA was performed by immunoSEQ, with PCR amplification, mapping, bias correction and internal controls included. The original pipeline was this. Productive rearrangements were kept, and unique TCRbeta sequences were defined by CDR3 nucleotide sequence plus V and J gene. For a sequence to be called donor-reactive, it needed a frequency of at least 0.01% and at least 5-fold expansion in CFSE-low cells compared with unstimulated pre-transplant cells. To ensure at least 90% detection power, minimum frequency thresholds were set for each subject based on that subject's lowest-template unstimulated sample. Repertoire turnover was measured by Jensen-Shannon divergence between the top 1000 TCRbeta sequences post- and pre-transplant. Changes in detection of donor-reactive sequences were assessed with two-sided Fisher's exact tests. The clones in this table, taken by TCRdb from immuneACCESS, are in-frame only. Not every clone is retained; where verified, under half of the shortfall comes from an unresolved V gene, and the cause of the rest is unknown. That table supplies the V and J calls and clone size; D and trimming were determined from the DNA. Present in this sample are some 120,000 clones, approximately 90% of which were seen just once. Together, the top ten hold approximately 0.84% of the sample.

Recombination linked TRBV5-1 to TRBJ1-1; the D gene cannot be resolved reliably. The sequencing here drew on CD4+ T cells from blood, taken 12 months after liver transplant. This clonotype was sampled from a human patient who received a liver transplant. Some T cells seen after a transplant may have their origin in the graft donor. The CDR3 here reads CASSLSSNTEAFF. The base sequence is TGCGCCAGCAGCTTAAGCTCGAACACTGAAGCTTTCTTT. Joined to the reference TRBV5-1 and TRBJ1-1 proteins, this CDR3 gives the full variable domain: KAGVTQTPRYLIKTRGQQVTLSCSPISGHRSVSWYQQTPGQGLQFLFEYFSETQRNKGNFPGRFSGRQFSNSRSEMNVSTLELGDSALYLCASSLSSNTEAFFGQGTRLTVV.